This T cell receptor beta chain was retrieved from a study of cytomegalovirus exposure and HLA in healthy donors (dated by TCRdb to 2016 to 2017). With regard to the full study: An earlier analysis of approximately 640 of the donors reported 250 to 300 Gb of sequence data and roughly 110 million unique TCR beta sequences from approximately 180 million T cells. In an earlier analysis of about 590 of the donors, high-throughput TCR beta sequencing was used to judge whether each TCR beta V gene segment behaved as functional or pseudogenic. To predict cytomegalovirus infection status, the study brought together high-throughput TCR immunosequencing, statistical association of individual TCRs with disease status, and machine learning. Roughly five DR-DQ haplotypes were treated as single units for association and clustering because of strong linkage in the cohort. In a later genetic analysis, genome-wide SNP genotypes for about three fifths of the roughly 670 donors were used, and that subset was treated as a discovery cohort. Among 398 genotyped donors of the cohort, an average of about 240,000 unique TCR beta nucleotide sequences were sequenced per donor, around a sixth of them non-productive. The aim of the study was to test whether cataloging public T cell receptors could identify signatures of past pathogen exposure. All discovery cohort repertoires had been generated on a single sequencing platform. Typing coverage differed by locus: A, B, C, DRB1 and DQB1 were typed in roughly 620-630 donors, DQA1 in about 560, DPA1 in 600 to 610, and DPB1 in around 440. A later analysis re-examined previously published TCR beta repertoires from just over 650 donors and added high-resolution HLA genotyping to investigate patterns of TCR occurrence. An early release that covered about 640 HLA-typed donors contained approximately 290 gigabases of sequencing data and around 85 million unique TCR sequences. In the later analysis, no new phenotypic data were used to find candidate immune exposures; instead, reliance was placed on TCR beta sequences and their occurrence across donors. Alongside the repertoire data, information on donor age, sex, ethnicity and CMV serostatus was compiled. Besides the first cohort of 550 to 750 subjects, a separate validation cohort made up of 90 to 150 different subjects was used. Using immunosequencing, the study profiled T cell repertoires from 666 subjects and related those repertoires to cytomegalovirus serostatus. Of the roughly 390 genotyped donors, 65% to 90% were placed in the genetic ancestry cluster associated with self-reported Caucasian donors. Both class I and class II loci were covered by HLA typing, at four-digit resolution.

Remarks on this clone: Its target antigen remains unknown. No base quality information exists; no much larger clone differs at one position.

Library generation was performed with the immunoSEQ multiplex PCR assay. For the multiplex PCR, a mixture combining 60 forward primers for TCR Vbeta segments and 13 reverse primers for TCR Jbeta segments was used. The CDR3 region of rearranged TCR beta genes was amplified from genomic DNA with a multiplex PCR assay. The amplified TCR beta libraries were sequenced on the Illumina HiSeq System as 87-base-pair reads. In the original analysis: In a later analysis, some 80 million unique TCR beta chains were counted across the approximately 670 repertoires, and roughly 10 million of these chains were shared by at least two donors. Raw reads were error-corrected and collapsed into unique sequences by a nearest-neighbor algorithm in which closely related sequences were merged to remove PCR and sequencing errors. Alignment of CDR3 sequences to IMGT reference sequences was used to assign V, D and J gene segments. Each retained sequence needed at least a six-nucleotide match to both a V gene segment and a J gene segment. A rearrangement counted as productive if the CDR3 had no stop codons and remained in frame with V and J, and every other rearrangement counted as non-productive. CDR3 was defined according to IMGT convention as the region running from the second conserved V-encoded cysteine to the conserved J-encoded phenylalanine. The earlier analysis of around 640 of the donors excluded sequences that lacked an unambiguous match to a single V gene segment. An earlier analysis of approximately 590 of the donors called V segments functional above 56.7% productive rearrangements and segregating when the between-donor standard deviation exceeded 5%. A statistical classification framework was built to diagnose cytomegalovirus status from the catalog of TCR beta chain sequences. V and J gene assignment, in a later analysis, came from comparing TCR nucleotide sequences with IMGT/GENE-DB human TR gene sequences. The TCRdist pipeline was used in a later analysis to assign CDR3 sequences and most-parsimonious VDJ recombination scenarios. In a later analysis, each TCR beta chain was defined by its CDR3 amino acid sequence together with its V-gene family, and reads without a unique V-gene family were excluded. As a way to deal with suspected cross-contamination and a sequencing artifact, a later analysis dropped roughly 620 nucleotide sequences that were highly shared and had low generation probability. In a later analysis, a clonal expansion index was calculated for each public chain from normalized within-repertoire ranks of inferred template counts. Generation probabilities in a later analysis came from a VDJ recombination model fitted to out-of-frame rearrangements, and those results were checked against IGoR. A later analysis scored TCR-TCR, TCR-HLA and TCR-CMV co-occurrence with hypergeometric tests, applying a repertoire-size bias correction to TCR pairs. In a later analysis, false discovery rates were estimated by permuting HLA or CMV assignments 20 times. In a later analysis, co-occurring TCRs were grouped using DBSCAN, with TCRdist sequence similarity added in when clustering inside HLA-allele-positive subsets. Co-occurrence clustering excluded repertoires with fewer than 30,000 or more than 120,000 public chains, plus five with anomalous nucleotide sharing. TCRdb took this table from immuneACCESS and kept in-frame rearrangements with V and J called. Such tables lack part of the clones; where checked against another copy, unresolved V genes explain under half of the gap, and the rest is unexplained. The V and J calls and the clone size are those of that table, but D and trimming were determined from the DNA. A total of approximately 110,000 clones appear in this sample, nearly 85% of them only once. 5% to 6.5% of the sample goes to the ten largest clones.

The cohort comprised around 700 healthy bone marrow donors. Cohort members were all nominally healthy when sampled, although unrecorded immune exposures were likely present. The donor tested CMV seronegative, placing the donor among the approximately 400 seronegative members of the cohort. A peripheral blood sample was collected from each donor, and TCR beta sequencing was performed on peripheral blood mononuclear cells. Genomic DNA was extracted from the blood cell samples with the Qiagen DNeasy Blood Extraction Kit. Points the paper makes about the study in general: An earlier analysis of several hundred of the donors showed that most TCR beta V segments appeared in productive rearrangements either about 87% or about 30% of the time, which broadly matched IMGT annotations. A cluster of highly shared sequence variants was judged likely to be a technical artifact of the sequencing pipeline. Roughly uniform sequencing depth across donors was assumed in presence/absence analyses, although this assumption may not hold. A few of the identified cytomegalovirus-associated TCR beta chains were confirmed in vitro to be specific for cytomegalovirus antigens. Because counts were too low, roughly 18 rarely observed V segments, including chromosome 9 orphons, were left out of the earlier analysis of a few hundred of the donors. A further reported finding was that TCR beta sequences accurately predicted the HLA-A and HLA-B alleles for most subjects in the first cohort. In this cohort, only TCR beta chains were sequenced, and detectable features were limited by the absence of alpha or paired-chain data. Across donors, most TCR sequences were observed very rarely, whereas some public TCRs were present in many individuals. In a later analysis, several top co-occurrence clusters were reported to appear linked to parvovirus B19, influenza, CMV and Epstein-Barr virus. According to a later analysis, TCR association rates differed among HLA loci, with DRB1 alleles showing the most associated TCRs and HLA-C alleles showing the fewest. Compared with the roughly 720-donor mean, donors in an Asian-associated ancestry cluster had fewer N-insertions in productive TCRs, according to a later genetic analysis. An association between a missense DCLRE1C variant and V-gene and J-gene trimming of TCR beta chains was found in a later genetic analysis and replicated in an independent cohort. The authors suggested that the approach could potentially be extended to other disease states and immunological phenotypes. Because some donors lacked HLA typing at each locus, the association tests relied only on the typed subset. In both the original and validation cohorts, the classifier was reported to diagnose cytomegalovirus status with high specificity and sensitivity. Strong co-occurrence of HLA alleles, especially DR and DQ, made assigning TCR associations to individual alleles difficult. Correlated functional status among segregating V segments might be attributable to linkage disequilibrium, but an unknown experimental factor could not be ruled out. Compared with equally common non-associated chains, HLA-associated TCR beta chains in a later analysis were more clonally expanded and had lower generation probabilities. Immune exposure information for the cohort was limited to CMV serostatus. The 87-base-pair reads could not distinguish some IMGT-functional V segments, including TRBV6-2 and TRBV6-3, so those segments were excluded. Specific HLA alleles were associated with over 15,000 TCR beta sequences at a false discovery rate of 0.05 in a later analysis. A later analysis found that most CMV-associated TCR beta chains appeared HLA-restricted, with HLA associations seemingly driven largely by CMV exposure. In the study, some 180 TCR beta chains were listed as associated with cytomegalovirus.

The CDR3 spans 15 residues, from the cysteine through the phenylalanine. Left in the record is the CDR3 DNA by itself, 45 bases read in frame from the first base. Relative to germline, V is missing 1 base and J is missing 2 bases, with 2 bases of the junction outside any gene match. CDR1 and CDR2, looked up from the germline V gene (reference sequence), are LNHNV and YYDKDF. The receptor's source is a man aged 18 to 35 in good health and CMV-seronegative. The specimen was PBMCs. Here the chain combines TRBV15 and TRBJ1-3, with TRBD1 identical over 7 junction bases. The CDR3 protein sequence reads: CATSRGQGAGNTIYF. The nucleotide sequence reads TGTGCCACCAGCAGAGGACAGGGTGCTGGAAACACCATATATTTT.